The 27 T cell receptor beta chains below come from one sample, sequenced in a study of identical twins. Each CDR3 protein is one row after TCRdb ran MiXCR on the 5' RACE reads. The table lists some 96,000 distinct CDR3 sequences, about 5.6% of them singletons, with about 12% in the top ten. The specimen was memory T cells sorted from blood. The receptor set was obtained from a woman between 45 and 65 years old in good health.

This clonotype was detected ten times or more. V usage is TRBV6-1 and J usage is TRBJ2-3; 7 bases agree with TRBD1. V lost 8 bases and J lost 3; bases outside the gene matches: 11. In germline, CDR1 is MNHNS, CDR2 SASEGT. The CDR3 spans 15 residues. In DNA, the CDR3 is TGTGCCAGCGAGACAGGGTGGGAAGGAACAGATACGCAGTATTTT. It encodes CASETGWEGTDTQYF.

Only a few counts were recorded for this clonotype. V is TRBV5-4 and J is TRBJ2-2, with D tentatively TRBD1 or TRBD2 (6 bases each). Trimming took 9 bases from V and 5 from J, leaving 17 bases between them. This CDR3 spans 14 amino acids. Germline V gives CDR1 SGHNT, CDR2 YYREEE (reference sequence). The CDR3 sequence is CATSLGGGTGELFF. CDR3 nucleotide sequence: TGTGCCACCTCTCTAGGGGGAGGAACCGGGGAGCTGTTTTTT.

This clonotype appeared many times. In DNA, the CDR3 is TGTGCCACCAGTGACCGCTACGCCCGGACAGGGGGAAACACCGGGGAGCTGTTTTTT. This gives the protein CATSDRYARTGGNTGELFF. The V gene is TRBV24-1, the J gene TRBJ2-2; 10 bases align to TRBD1. This CDR3 has 19 residues. Unmatched junction bases numbered 12, after V lost 4 bases and J lost 2 bases. Per the germline V gene, CDR1 is KGHDR and CDR2 is SFDVKD.

This clonotype was seen at least ten times. The chain couples TRBV7-2 to TRBJ2-1; no clear D gene. The length of the CDR3 is 14 residues. CDR1 SGHTA and CDR2 FQGNSA come from the germline V gene. V lost 0 bases, J lost 7 bases, and 10 bases lay in between. CDR3 coding DNA: TGTGCCAGCAGCTTAGCGTTGGGTAAGAATGAGCAGTTCTTC. The encoded protein is CASSLALGKNEQFF.

The table lists this clonotype with many counts. This chain joins TRBV12-3 or TRBV12-4 and TRBJ2-7; D gene uncertain. The germline V and J ends were trimmed by 0 bases and 3 bases, with 6 bases remaining between them. The CDR3 spans 13 residues. The CDR3 bases are TGTGCCAGCAGTTTAGCGGTCGGCTACGAGCAGTACTTC. Translated, it gives CASSLAVGYEQYF.

This sequence joins TRBV20-1 and TRBJ2-1; D not resolved. V was clipped by 1 base and J by 10 bases, with 14 bases between them. This CDR3 spans 13 amino acids. Germline-derived CDR1 and CDR2 are DFQATT and SNEGSKA (reference sequence). The CDR3 bases are TGCAGTGCTAGAGTGCCCCAATCCCCCGAGCAGTTCTTC. Translating gives CSARVPQSPEQFF.

This clonotype came up many times. One junction end disagrees with the germline gene, perhaps due to a read error. The chain employs TRBV7-7 and TRBJ2-7, with D perhaps TRBD1 (6 bases). This CDR3 has 14 amino acids. Germline V lookup: CDR1 SSHAT, CDR2 FNYEAQ (reference sequence). In DNA, the CDR3 is TGTGCTAGCAGCTTAGATGCAGGGGACTACGAGCAGTACTTC. Translation gives CASSLDAGDYEQYF.

This clonotype was seen repeatedly, ten times or more. This sequence joins TRBV27 and TRBJ2-2; D might be TRBD1 or TRBD2, each matching 5 bases. Trimming took 6 bases from V and 4 from J, leaving 15 bases between them. The CDR3 has 15 residues. CDR1 and CDR2 (germline): MNHEY, SMNVEV (reference sequence). Here the CDR3 reads CASRSGEQGTGELFF. In DNA, the CDR3 is TGTGCCAGCAGGTCCGGGGAGCAGGGCACCGGGGAGCTGTTTTTT.

Many counts were recorded for this clonotype. The chain combines TRBV6-1 with TRBJ1-6; 8 nucleotides agree with TRBD1. The CDR3 is 15 residues long. V shed 5 bases and J 9 bases; nucleotides not matched to a gene: 9. Germline loops: CDR1 MNHNS, CDR2 SASEGT. CDR3 region: CASSRDQGAGSPLHF. The CDR3 DNA reads TGTGCCAGCAGTCGTGACCAGGGGGCCGGTTCACCCCTCCACTTT.

This clonotype was found many times. The chain employs TRBV5-1 and TRBJ2-1; D gene unclear. Germline V gene lookup returns CDR1 SGHRS and CDR2 YFSETQ. The CDR3 runs to 17 residues. With 0 bases removed from V and 0 bases from J, the gap between germline ends came to 13 bases. CDR3 residues: CASSLAFSVSSYNEQFF. In nucleotides, the CDR3 is TGCGCCAGCAGCTTGGCCTTCTCGGTGAGCTCCTACAATGAGCAGTTCTTC.

The V and J genes are TRBV5-1 and TRBJ2-3, with a possible D match to TRBD2 (5 bases). CDR3 size: 14 residues. The V gene lost 4 bases and the J gene lost 2 bases, with 11 bases spanning the gap. CDR1 and CDR2 from the germline V gene are SGHRS and YFSETQ. CDR3 in amino acids: CASSPGWNTDTQYF. CDR3 DNA sequence: TGCGCCAGCAGCCCGGGGTGGAACACAGATACGCAGTATTTT.

This clonotype was seen many times. The V and J genes are TRBV5-6 and TRBJ2-1, with D tentatively TRBD2 (6 bases). V was pared by 2 bases and J by 8 bases, with 11 bases between. This CDR3 is 13 amino acids long. Germline CDR1 SGHDT, CDR2 YYEEEE. CDR3 sequence reads: CASSFRTIDEQFF. CDR3 nucleotides: TGTGCCAGCAGCTTCAGGACTATAGATGAGCAGTTCTTC.

This clonotype was seen repeatedly, ten times or more. This chain joins TRBV12-3 or TRBV12-4 and TRBJ1-1; no firm D call. This CDR3 spans 14 amino acids. V dropped 1 base and J dropped 0 bases, with 6 bases sitting between them. This CDR3 reads CASSLGSLNTEAFF. CDR3 coding DNA: TGTGCCAGCAGTTTAGGCAGCTTGAACACTGAAGCTTTCTTT.

This clonotype was recorded at least ten times. The rearrangement links TRBV9 to TRBJ2-5; 13 bases align to TRBD2. J was trimmed by 1 base and V by 3 bases; bases with no gene match: 6. The length of the CDR3 is 17 residues. Germline CDR1 SGDLS, CDR2 YYNGEE. CDR3 sequence: CASSGTSGSIRQETQYF. The DNA of the CDR3 is TGTGCCAGCAGCGGGACTAGCGGGAGCATTCGCCAAGAGACCCAGTACTTC.

This clonotype was observed at least ten times. The V and J genes are TRBV6-1 and TRBJ2-1, with D hard to call. The germline CDR1 and CDR2 sequences are MNHNS and SASEGT. The CDR3 is 11 residues long. With 3 bases removed from V and 15 bases from J, the gap between germline ends came to 12 bases. The CDR3 loop is CASSDGKVRFF. The CDR3 bases are TGTGCCAGCAGTGACGGTAAGGTTAGGTTCTTC.

Many counts were recorded for this clonotype. CDR3 sequence reads: CSAGDRNTEAFF. Here the CDR3 DNA reads TGCAGTGCTGGGGACAGGAACACTGAAGCTTTCTTT. V and J are TRBV20-1 and TRBJ1-1; 7 positions agree with TRBD1. The germline V gene encodes CDR1 DFQATT and CDR2 SNEGSKA (reference sequence). With 5 bases clipped from V and 1 base from J, the junction kept 1 base outside the gene matches. CDR3 length: 12 residues.

Concerning this clonotype: Sequence at one end of the junction differs from germline and may be a read error. The chain has TRBV5-1 and TRBJ2-6; the D call may be TRBD1 or TRBD2 (5 bases each). The CDR3 is 15 amino acids. Germline CDR1 SGHRS, CDR2 YFSETQ. CDR3: CASSHQFAGANDLTF. DNA of the CDR3: TGCGCCAGCAGCCACCAGTTCGCCGGGGCCAACGACCTGACTTTC.

This chain connects TRBV5-1 to TRBJ2-5; 8 bases match TRBD2. The V and J ends lost 0 bases and 5 bases, in that order; junction bases with no gene match: 9. This CDR3 is built from 16 residues. Germline assignment: CDR1 SGHRS and CDR2 YFSETQ. Written as DNA, the CDR3 is TGCGCCAGCAGCTTGGGGACTAGCAGACAAAGGGAGACCCAGTACTTC. The encoded protein is CASSLGTSRQRETQYF.

This clonotype was detected many times. This rearrangement joins TRBV2 to TRBJ2-1; 8 bases are shared with TRBD2. Germline V gene lookup returns CDR1 SNHLY and CDR2 FYNNEI. The CDR3 is 15 amino acids. J gave up 1 base and V 5 bases, and 4 bases lay outside the gene matches. The CDR3 DNA is TGTGCCAGCAGTCTAAAGCGGGGGTCCTACAATGAGCAGTTCTTC. This gives the protein CASSLKRGSYNEQFF.

At least ten counts were recorded for this clonotype. CDR3 sequence reads: CASSPGPQHF. The DNA of the CDR3 is TGTGCCAGCAGCCCTGGGCCCCAGCATTTT. V usage is TRBV7-9 and J usage is TRBJ1-5; D is unresolved. This CDR3 spans 10 amino acids. Germline CDR1 reads SEHNR; CDR2 reads FQNEAQ (reference sequence). The germline V and J ends were trimmed by 5 bases and 9 bases, with 5 bases remaining between them.

This clonotype was recorded many times. This chain uses TRBV3-1 with TRBJ2-1, with 10 bases fitting TRBD2. Germline lookup yields CDR1 LGHDT and CDR2 YNNKEL (reference sequence). The CDR3 loop spans 15 amino acids. J was trimmed by 1 base and V by 4 bases; bases with no gene match: 1. CDR3 DNA sequence: TGTGCCAGCAGCCCTAGCGGGAGTTCCTACAATGAGCAGTTCTTC. Translated: CASSPSGSSYNEQFF.

This clonotype was detected many times. This chain connects TRBV10-3 to TRBJ2-7; no definite D call. This CDR3 has 14 amino acids. V was shortened by 4 bases and J by 5 bases, with 15 bases between the two germline ends. Germline V gene data show CDR1 as ENHRY and CDR2 as SYGVKD. CDR3 amino acids: CAISGLSGSDEQYF. CDR3 nucleotide sequence: TGTGCCATCAGTGGCTTATCGGGTAGTGACGAGCAGTACTTC.

This clonotype occurred a few times. V is TRBV10-3 and J is TRBJ2-7; TRBD1 agrees at 9 bases. The germline V gene has CDR1 ENHRY and CDR2 SYGVKD. V dropped 4 bases and J dropped 3; count of bases not matched to a gene: 7. This CDR3 contains 15 residues. The CDR3 nucleotides read TGTGCCATCAGTGCGGGACAGGGAGGGAGCTACGAGCAGTACGTC. This gives the protein CAISAGQGGSYEQYV.

This clonotype was picked up a small number of times. The rearrangement joins TRBV9 to TRBJ1-3, with TRBD1 as a possible D gene (5 bases). V was clipped by 3 bases and J by 7 bases, with 14 bases between them. The CDR3 extends over 14 amino acids. Per the germline V gene, CDR1 is SGDLS and CDR2 is YYNGEE. This CDR3 is CASSGQIIRNTIYF. CDR3 sequence (DNA): TGTGCCAGCAGCGGACAGATAATCCGCAACACCATATATTTT. Based on the CDR3 plus reference TRBV9 and TRBJ1-3, the full variable domain is DSGVTQTPKHLITATGQRVTLRCSPRSGDLSVYWYQQSLDQGLQFLIQYYNGEERAKGNILERFSAQQFPDLHSELNLSSLELGDSALYFCASSGQIIRNTIYFGEGSWLTVV.

The CDR3 region has the DNA TGTGCCAGCAGCCTTGGACTAGAAAGTTCCTACGAGCAGTACTTC. It translates to CASSLGLESSYEQYF. The genes are TRBV4-2 and TRBJ2-7; 7 bases fit TRBD2. The germline CDR1 and CDR2 sequences are LGHNA and YNFKEQ. V dropped 4 bases and J dropped 1; count of bases not matched to a gene: 7. The CDR3 length is 15 residues.

This clonotype was seen more than once but under ten times. The rearrangement links TRBV7-6 to TRBJ2-3; D is ambiguous. V lost 1 base and J 6 bases, leaving 5 bases between the germline ends. The V gene's germline CDR1 is SGHVS and CDR2 FNYEAQ. The CDR3 runs 12 residues. CDR3 DNA: TGTGCCAGCAGCTTAGTAGGGGATACGCAGTATTTT. This codes for CASSLVGDTQYF.

The V call is TRBV6-1, the J call TRBJ2-1; the D call may be TRBD1 or TRBD2 (5 bases each). The CDR3 has 15 amino acids. Germline V gene lookup returns CDR1 MNHNS and CDR2 SASEGT. The V gene lost 2 bases and the J gene lost 3 bases, with 11 bases spanning the gap. The CDR3 loop is CASSERQGDYNEQFF. In DNA form, the CDR3 reads TGTGCCAGCAGTGAACGGCAGGGAGACTACAATGAGCAGTTCTTC.